Reported below is one T cell receptor (beta chain). Its antigen remains unidentified. Where ophthalmopathy was present, donors had moderate-to-severe activity, CAS ≥3, NOSPECS ≥4 and duration under 3 months. Uncontrolled infections, pregnancy, lactation or other autoimmune diseases led to patient exclusion. This sample was taken from a study of Graves' ophthalmopathy and Graves' hyperthyroidism. Overall study findings and caveats: Among expanded thyroid clonotypes above 0.001 frequency, most also occurred in blood.

From germline, CDR1 is DFQATT and CDR2 SNEGSKA (reference sequence). The CDR3 loop spans 15 amino acids. Trimming cost V 5 bases and J 5 bases; bases outside gene matches: 10. From RNA, the CDR3 regions of TCR beta chains were amplified and sequenced. In the first round, RT-PCR was carried out with HTBI primers, and a multiplex PCR formed the second round. In TCRdb, the multiplex PCR reads were re-called with MiXCR into one record per CDR3 protein. The sample holds 450,000 or so distinct CDR3 sequences, around 15% seen once. This sequence was found in a woman under 40 with Graves' ophthalmopathy. The J gene is TRBJ2-7, the V gene TRBV20-1; 12 bases line up with TRBD2. Specimen: blood. CDR3 amino acids: CSAPVTSGSPHEQYF. In DNA form, the CDR3 reads TGCAGTGCTCCCGTGACTAGCGGGAGTCCCCACGAGCAGTACTTC.